Shown below are 21 T cell receptor beta chains from a single sample sequenced in a study of blood T cell repertoires in COVID-19. Data came from immunoSEQ multiplex PCR; TCRdb stores just in-frame clones and leaves some out. The sample contains roughly 160,000 clones, about 84% of which appear only once. Sequenced sample: PBMCs or T cells enriched from blood (not recorded which). The receptors stem from a woman aged 40 to 50 with acute COVID-19.

The chain has TRBV6-5 and TRBJ2-7; D remains ambiguous. There are 16 residues in the CDR3. With 0 bases removed from V and 0 bases from J, the gap between germline ends came to 12 bases. CDR1 is MNHEY and CDR2 is SVGAGI in the germline V gene. CDR3 region: CASSYSTAVLSYEQYV. The CDR3 DNA reads as TGTGCCAGCAGTTACTCGACGGCGGTACTCTCCTACGAGCAGTACGTC.

The chain links TRBV5-1 to TRBJ1-4; a weak D match, TRBD1 (5 bases). The CDR3 totals 14 residues. V dropped 3 bases and J dropped 3 bases, with 9 bases sitting between them. Germline lookup yields CDR1 SGHRS and CDR2 YFSETQ. The CDR3 DNA reads as TGCGCCAGCAGCTCGACAGCAGCTAATGAAAAACTGTTTTTT. It is translated as CASSSTAANEKLFF. The full variable domain, in which reference TRBV5-1 and TRBJ1-4 provide the parts outside the CDR3, is KAGVTQTPRYLIKTRGQQVTLSCSPISGHRSVSWYQQTPGQGLQFLFEYFSETQRNKGNFPGRFSGRQFSNSRSEMNVSTLELGDSALYLCASSSTAANEKLFFGSGTQLSVL.

The V gene is TRBV13, the J gene TRBJ1-3, with D unresolved. This CDR3 has 14 amino acids. Germline lookup yields CDR1 PRHDT and CDR2 FYEKMQ (reference sequence). V was pared by 2 bases and J by 0 bases, with 5 bases between. DNA for the CDR3: TGTGCCAGCAGCTTACGCTACTCTGGAAACACCATATATTTT. Its protein is CASSLRYSGNTIYF.

The CDR3: CASSLDHWTQYF. In DNA, the CDR3 is TGTGCCAGCAGCTTAGACCACTGGACCCAGTACTTC. The rearrangement uses TRBV11-3 and TRBJ2-5; no definite D call. Germline-derived CDR1 and CDR2 are SGHNT and YENEEA. Between the trimmed V and J ends, which lost 0 bases and 7 bases, there was a span of 6 bases. The CDR3 is made up of 12 amino acids.

This clone was recorded once. J is TRBJ1-2 and V is TRBV19, with 8 nucleotides matching TRBD1. CDR3 length: 17 amino acids. Germline V gives CDR1 LNHDA, CDR2 SQIVND (reference sequence). V lost 1 base to trimming and J lost 0 bases; unmatched junction nucleotides: 7. CDR3 sequence reads: CASSIVPGGGTNYGYTF. CDR3 DNA: TGTGCCAGTAGTATAGTTCCAGGGGGCGGAACTAACTATGGCTACACCTTC.

This clone was observed a single time. The chain is built from TRBV12-5 and TRBJ2-2, with 7 bases that match TRBD1. Trimming cost V 7 bases and J 0 bases; bases outside gene matches: 5. CDR3 length: 15 amino acids. Germline lookup yields CDR1 LGHNT and CDR2 FRNRAP. The CDR3 nucleotides are TGTGCTAGTGCCGATGACAGGGCGAACACCGGGGAGCTGTTTTTT. Protein product: CASADDRANTGELFF.

In the case of this clone: Relative to the germline gene, one junction end is altered; a read error may explain this. This rearrangement joins TRBV20-1 to TRBJ2-7; weak D call: TRBD1 (6 bases). The CDR3 totals 11 residues. Germline CDR1 is DFQATT and CDR2 is SNEGSKA (reference sequence). CDR3 residues: CSAVYRDERYF. The CDR3 DNA reads TGCAGTGCTGTATACAGGGACGAGCGGTACTTC.

This clone was seen more than once but under ten times. J is TRBJ1-2 and V is TRBV7-3, with D perhaps matching TRBD1 (6 bases). Trimming removed 5 bases from V and 8 bases from J, with 15 bases in between. The germline CDR1 and CDR2 sequences are SGHTA and FQGTGA. The CDR3 extends over 13 amino acids. CDR3 sequence (DNA): TGTGCCAGCAGCCTTTCCTCAGGGGAGGGCTACACCTTC. It translates to CASSLSSGEGYTF.

The chain has TRBV11-2 and TRBJ1-2; TRBD1 might be the D (6 bases). CDR3 size: 13 residues. V dropped 3 bases and J dropped 8 bases, with 13 bases sitting between them. CDR1 is SGHAT and CDR2 is FQNNGV in the germline V gene. CDR3 nucleotide sequence: TGTGCCAGCAGCTTCGACAGGACAGCCGGCTACACCTTC. Residues: CASSFDRTAGYTF.

The chain combines TRBV30 with TRBJ1-2; D is unclear. V was shortened by 0 bases and J by 6 bases, with 11 bases between the two germline ends. Germline CDR1 reads GTSNPN; CDR2 reads SVGIG (reference sequence). The CDR3 extends over 13 amino acids. CDR3 bases: TGTGCCTGGAGTGTCTCACTACTTAATGGCTACACCTTC. Its translation: CAWSVSLLNGYTF.

The rearrangement uses TRBV30 and TRBJ2-7; maybe TRBD2 (6 bases). V was shortened by 3 bases and J by 5 bases, with 17 bases between the two germline ends. This CDR3 is built from 14 residues. Germline assignment: CDR1 GTSNPN and CDR2 SVGIG (reference sequence). CDR3 in amino acids: CAWRPKEGGHEQYV. CDR3 DNA: TGTGCCTGGAGGCCGAAGGAGGGAGGCCACGAGCAGTACGTC.

The rearrangement links TRBV29-1 to TRBJ2-3; the match to TRBD1 covers 7 bases. V was clipped by 6 bases and J by 5 bases; unmatched bases: 14. Germline V gene lookup returns CDR1 SQVTM and CDR2 ANQGSEA. This CDR3 region has 15 residues. As DNA, the CDR3 is TGCAGCGTCACGGACAGGCCTCACCCCGGAGATACGCAGTATTTT. Its protein is CSVTDRPHPGDTQYF.

The V gene is TRBV7-9, the J gene TRBJ1-2; 7 bases fit TRBD1. This CDR3 has 15 residues. The V gene's germline CDR1 is SEHNR and CDR2 FQNEAQ (reference sequence). After removal of 5 bases from V and 8 bases from J, the junction contained 14 bases not matched to a gene. The CDR3 DNA is TGTGCCAGCAGCCCCACCAGGGGGTCCGAAGAAGGCTACACCTTC. Translation gives CASSPTRGSEEGYTF.

The rearrangement links TRBV5-4 to TRBJ2-5, with 8 nucleotides matching TRBD2. The CDR3 extends over 15 amino acids. Germline V gene lookup returns CDR1 SGHNT and CDR2 YYREEE (reference sequence). V lost 4 bases, J lost 5 bases, and 10 bases stayed unmatched. This chain's CDR3 is CASSPSGGSMETQYF. As DNA, the CDR3 is TGTGCCAGCAGCCCAAGCGGGGGTTCGATGGAGACCCAGTACTTC. Using reference TRBV5-4 and TRBJ2-5 for the parts outside the CDR3, the full variable domain is ETGVTQSPTHLIKTRGQQVTLRCSSQSGHNTVSWYQQALGQGPQFIFQYYREEENGRGNFPPRFSGLQFPNYSSELNVNALELDDSALYLCASSPSGGSMETQYFGPGTRLLVL.

The chain couples TRBV2 to TRBJ2-7; 7 nucleotides match TRBD2. Germline V lookup: CDR1 SNHLY, CDR2 FYNNEI. CDR3 size: 15 residues. The V gene end was trimmed by 0 bases and the J gene end by 3 bases; junction bases not matched to a gene: 5. In nucleotides, the CDR3 is TGTGCCAGCAGTGAAGCAGTGGGCGGGAGCTACGAGCAGTACGTC. Translated: CASSEAVGGSYEQYV.

In its sample, this clone was seen a few times. The gene calls are TRBV27 and TRBJ2-2; TRBD2 aligns across 12 bases. With V trimmed by 6 bases and J by 7 bases, 9 bases remained unmatched. CDR1 and CDR2 (germline): MNHEY, SMNVEV (reference sequence). The CDR3 is 16 residues long. CDR3 sequence reads: CASRGLAGGPGGELFF. The CDR3 coding sequence is TGTGCCAGCAGGGGGCTAGCGGGAGGGCCCGGCGGGGAGCTGTTTTTT.

This clone was observed at least ten times. The rearrangement joins TRBV10-3 to TRBJ1-2; TRBD1 is a possible D gene (5 bases). The CDR3 runs to 12 residues. Germline CDR1 is ENHRY and CDR2 is SYGVKD. V lost 8 bases and J 8 bases, leaving 15 bases between the germline ends. CDR3 in DNA: TGTGCCATCTCGGGCGGGGCGCGGGGCTACACCTTC. This translates into CAISGGARGYTF.

The chain employs TRBV6-5 and TRBJ1-2, with D possibly being TRBD1 (6 bases). Trimming removed 5 bases at V and 6 bases at J, with 19 bases between. Germline CDR1 and CDR2: MNHEY and SVGAGI. This CDR3 is 15 amino acids long. CDR3 protein: CASSSLQGALHGYTF. Written as DNA, the CDR3 is TGTGCCAGCAGTAGCCTACAGGGCGCTTTGCATGGCTACACCTTC.

The CDR3 reads CASSSRDRVHEQYF. The DNA for the CDR3 is TGTGCCAGCAGCTCTCGCGACAGGGTCCACGAGCAGTACTTC. The genes are TRBV7-3 and TRBJ2-7, with TRBD1 identical over 7 bases. Germline loops: CDR1 SGHTA, CDR2 FQGTGA. Losses at the gene ends were 4 bases for V and 5 bases for J; bases not matched to a gene: 8. The CDR3 length is 14 residues.

This clone was observed a single time. J is TRBJ2-1 and V is TRBV2; 9 nucleotides agree with TRBD2. CDR3 length: 16 residues. Trimming took 7 bases from V and 4 from J; bases not matched to a gene: 11. Germline loops: CDR1 SNHLY, CDR2 FYNNEI. The CDR3: CASTGASGAPYNEQFF. DNA of the CDR3: TGTGCCAGCACGGGGGCTAGCGGGGCTCCGTACAATGAGCAGTTCTTC.

V and J are TRBV27 and TRBJ1-2; TRBD1 matches 8 bases. V lost 2 bases, J lost 8 bases, and 7 bases stayed unmatched. The CDR3 extends over 14 amino acids. Germline loops: CDR1 MNHEY, CDR2 SMNVEV (reference sequence). The CDR3 DNA reads as TGTGCCAGCAGTTTAACGCAGGGGGCGCGGGGCTACACCTTC. It is translated as CASSLTQGARGYTF.